The rows below give T cell receptor beta chains drawn from one sample of a study of memory CD4+ T cells and cytomegalovirus serostatus. The assay was immunoSEQ multiplex PCR, and TCRdb's table has in-frame clones only and misses some. The data hold 52,000 or so clones, with roughly four fifths observed a single time. The source material was memory CD4+ T cells from blood. The origin of the receptors is an adult in good health and CMV-seronegative. The CDR3 runs from the conserved cysteine through the conserved F or W. The D gene is left open where the match is weak. Only some rows state a clone size, as once, few, many or a class for expanded clones.

j_call: TRBJ2-1
d_call: TRBD2
v_call: TRBV11-2
clone_size: .
cdr3_aa: CASSFPDSGGETYNEQFF
cdr3_nt: TGTGCCAGCAGCTTTCCGGATAGCGGGGGGGAGACCTACAATGAGCAGTTCTTC

j_call: TRBJ2-6
d_call: TRBD1
v_call: TRBV28
clone_size: .
cdr3_aa: CASSRDRGVSGANVLTF
cdr3_nt: TGTGCCAGCAGTCGAGACAGGGGCGTCTCTGGGGCCAACGTCCTGACTTTC

j_call: TRBJ2-3
d_call: TRBD1
v_call: TRBV10-3
clone_size: .
cdr3_aa: CAISDRQGTTDTQYF
cdr3_nt: TGTGCCATCAGCGATAGACAGGGGACCACAGATACGCAGTATTTT

j_call: TRBJ1-1
d_call: .
v_call: TRBV27
clone_size: .
cdr3_aa: CASSLSGDTEAFF
cdr3_nt: TGTGCCAGCAGTTTGTCTGGAGACACTGAAGCTTTCTTT

j_call: TRBJ2-2
d_call: .
v_call: TRBV10-1
clone_size: .
cdr3_aa: CASSVFGTENTGELFF
cdr3_nt: TGCGCCAGCAGTGTCTTCGGGACCGAGAACACCGGGGAGCTGTTTTTT

j_call: TRBJ2-7
d_call: .
v_call: TRBV23-1
clone_size: .
cdr3_aa: CASTNREPTYEQYF
cdr3_nt: TGCGCCAGCACCAACAGGGAACCCACCTACGAGCAGTACTTC

j_call: TRBJ1-1
d_call: .
v_call: TRBV5-4
clone_size: .
cdr3_aa: CASSLWGGGNTEAFF
cdr3_nt: TGTGCCAGCAGCTTGTGGGGCGGGGGAAACACTGAAGCTTTCTTT

j_call: TRBJ1-2
d_call: .
v_call: TRBV9
clone_size: .
cdr3_aa: CASSVALQGSYGYTF
cdr3_nt: TGTGCCAGCAGCGTAGCTCTCCAGGGATCATATGGCTACACCTTC

j_call: TRBJ2-2
d_call: TRBD1
v_call: TRBV5-1
clone_size: .
cdr3_aa: CASSQGQGTITGELFF
cdr3_nt: TGCGCCAGCAGCCAAGGACAGGGGACTATCACCGGGGAGCTGTTTTTT

j_call: TRBJ1-6
d_call: TRBD1
v_call: TRBV7-8
clone_size: .
cdr3_aa: CASSLTNYRGAGHSPLHF
cdr3_nt: TGTGCCAGCAGCTTAACTAACTACAGGGGCGCGGGGCACTCACCCCTCCACTTT

j_call: TRBJ2-7
d_call: TRBD1
v_call: TRBV28
clone_size: .
cdr3_aa: CASSLWTGTYEQYF
cdr3_nt: TGTGCCAGCAGTTTATGGACAGGGACCTACGAGCAGTACTTC

j_call: TRBJ1-2
d_call: .
v_call: TRBV28
clone_size: .
cdr3_aa: CASSLDSAANYGYTF
cdr3_nt: TGTGCCAGCAGTTTAGATTCGGCAGCTAACTATGGCTACACCTTC

j_call: TRBJ1-6
d_call: TRBD1
v_call: TRBV20-1
clone_size: medium-sized
cdr3_aa: CSVVRTGPQDF
cdr3_nt: TGCAGTGTTGTCCGGACAGGTCCGCAGGACTTT

j_call: TRBJ1-6
d_call: .
v_call: TRBV28
clone_size: .
cdr3_aa: CASSYRDHNSPLHF
cdr3_nt: TGTGCCAGCAGTTACAGGGATCATAATTCACCCCTCCACTTT

j_call: TRBJ1-4
d_call: .
v_call: TRBV5-1
clone_size: .
cdr3_aa: CASSSRQDRYNEKLFF
cdr3_nt: TGCGCCAGCAGCTCACGACAGGACCGATATAATGAAAAACTGTTTTTT

j_call: TRBJ1-1
d_call: .
v_call: TRBV6-1
clone_size: .
cdr3_aa: CASSEVQEKGAFF
cdr3_nt: TGTGCCAGCAGTGAAGTCCAGGAAAAGGGAGCTTTCTTT